The T cell receptor beta chain described here comes from a study of cytomegalovirus exposure and HLA in healthy donors. The wider study: A prior study identified approximately 120 million unique TCR beta sequences from roughly 180 million T cells.

Amplification used 60 Vbeta primers and 13 Jbeta primers. The repertoire was sequenced with immunoSEQ multiplex PCR; TCRdb's copy has only in-frame clones and lacks some. Its table records about 65,000 clones. Study-level points and caveats: A later analysis found most CMV-associated TCR beta chains apparently HLA-restricted. There were under 200 TCR beta chains listed as cytomegalovirus-associated.

In the case of this clone: Its antigen is as yet unknown.

CDR1 SGHNT and CDR2 YYREEE come from the germline V gene (reference sequence). CDR3 size: 15 residues. Trimming took 2 bases from V and 5 from J; bases not matched to a gene: 9. The chain couples TRBV5-4 to TRBJ1-2, with TRBD1 identical over 7 bases. The sequenced sample was PBMCs. The receptor was isolated from a boy aged 5-17 years in good health and CMV-seronegative. CDR3 in DNA: TGTGCCAGCAGCTTCGGACAGGTGACTTTGTATGGCTACACCTTC. This gives the protein CASSFGQVTLYGYTF.